One T cell receptor (beta chain) is described in this entry. Its antigen is currently unknown. Germline V gene data show CDR1 as SGDLS and CDR2 as YYNGEE. Trimming removed 1 base from V and 3 bases from J, with 8 bases in between. The CDR3 has 14 residues. Generation of TCR cDNA used 5'RACE template switching (which added a universal primer site and UMIs). TCRdb ran MiXCR on the 5' RACE reads and lists one entry per CDR3 protein. The table includes approximately 330,000 distinct CDR3 sequences, around 12% detected once. This entry is derived from a study of T cells after yellow fever vaccination. Study results and limitations: CD4 and CD8 compartments shared a small share of clonotypes, likely from convergent recombination. Detected again after the booster were most primary-vaccination clones, at roughly 95% CD4 and approximately 90% CD8.

The clonotype comes from a man aged 18 to 30 who received the YFV17D yellow fever vaccine. The V and J genes are TRBV9 and TRBJ1-5; D gene unclear. The sample in question was CD4+ T cells sorted from PBMCs, obtained 15 days after the yellow fever booster vaccination. This CDR3 reads CASSVTDINQPQHF. Here the CDR3 DNA reads TGTGCCAGCAGCGTAACAGACATCAATCAGCCCCAGCATTTT.